One and the same sample provided the 32 T cell receptor beta chains below, sequenced in a study of OX40 agonist ivuxolimab in advanced cancers. Sequencing used immunoSEQ multiplex PCR; TCRdb keeps in-frame clones, though not all of them. The sample contains tens of thousands of clones, about 84% of which appear only once. The specimen comprised CD4+ or CD8+ T cells sorted from blood, sampled in a trial of the OX40 agonist ivuxolimab. The receptor source for this set is an adult with an advanced solid tumor such as melanoma, head and neck, liver or kidney cancer.

The chain is built from TRBV7-9 and TRBJ1-1; D unclear. The germline V gene has CDR1 SEHNR and CDR2 FQNEAQ (reference sequence). V lost 2 bases, J lost 6 bases, and 7 bases lay in between. The CDR3 extends over 12 amino acids. In nucleotides, the CDR3 is TGTGCCAGCAGCTTAATAACGCCTGAAGCTTTCTTT. It yields the protein CASSLITPEAFF.

This clone was counted a few times. The chain is built from TRBV28 and TRBJ1-2, with TRBD1 identical over 7 bases. V was pared by 2 bases and J by 7 bases, with 7 bases of the junction left unmatched. The CDR3 runs to 14 residues. CDR1 and CDR2 (germline): MDHEN, SYDVKM. This chain's CDR3 is CASSLPTGAGGYTF. The DNA for the CDR3 is TGTGCCAGCAGTTTACCTACAGGGGCGGGTGGCTACACCTTC.

The chain recombines TRBV7-6 with TRBJ2-3; TRBD2 agrees at 8 bases. The CDR3 spans 16 residues. V trimming: 4 bases; J trimming: 5 bases; junction bases outside the gene matches: 11. Germline V lookup: CDR1 SGHVS, CDR2 FNYEAQ. CDR3 protein: CASSSLERESGDTQYF. CDR3 nucleotide sequence: TGTGCCAGCAGCTCCCTCGAGCGGGAGTCCGGAGATACGCAGTATTTT. The whole variable domain, filled in from reference TRBV7-6 and TRBJ2-3, reads GAGVSQSPRYKVTKRGQDVALRCDPISGHVSLYWYRQALGQGPEFLTYFNYEAQQDKSGLPNDRFSAERPEGSISTLTIQRTEQRDSAMYRCASSSLERESGDTQYFGPGTRLTVL.

J is TRBJ2-5 and V is TRBV28; D may be TRBD1 (5 bases). This CDR3 contains 15 residues. Trimming took off 4 bases at V and 1 base at J, with 13 bases between the two ends. Germline V gives CDR1 MDHEN, CDR2 SYDVKM. DNA for the CDR3: TGTGCCAGCAGTTCCCCAGGGTTGACCCAAGAGACCCAGTACTTC. This translates into CASSSPGLTQETQYF. The variable domain in full, completed from reference TRBV28 and TRBJ2-5, reads DVKVTQSSRYLVKRTGEKVFLECVQDMDHENMFWYRQDPGLGLRLIYFSYDVKMKEKGDIPEGYSVSREKKERFSLILESASTNQTSMYLCASSSPGLTQETQYFGPGTRLLVL.

The chain recombines TRBV5-1 with TRBJ2-7, with D possibly called TRBD1 or TRBD2 (5 bases each). Germline V gene lookup returns CDR1 SGHRS and CDR2 YFSETQ. This CDR3 is built from 13 residues. Deletions cut 0 bases from V and 4 bases from J, with 8 bases between. The CDR3 reads CASSLAREYEQYF. The CDR3 nucleotides are TGCGCCAGCAGCTTGGCCAGGGAGTACGAGCAGTACTTC.

The chain recombines TRBV11-2 with TRBJ2-2; perhaps TRBD1 as D (7 bases). The CDR3 is 15 amino acids. The germline V gene has CDR1 SGHAT and CDR2 FQNNGV. The germline V and J ends were trimmed by 5 bases and 10 bases, with 20 bases remaining between them. CDR3 in DNA: TGTGCCAGCAGCCCATCCGACAGGGAGGTGGAGGAGCTGTTTTTT. This codes for CASSPSDREVEELFF.

This clone has a single count. V usage is TRBV28 and J usage is TRBJ1-1, with D perhaps TRBD1 (6 bases). There are 13 residues in the CDR3. V was cut by 7 bases and J by 1 base, with 10 bases left in between. Germline V gene sequence: CDR1 MDHEN, CDR2 SYDVKM. This CDR3 reads CASKRGPNTEAFF. The CDR3, as DNA: TGTGCCAGCAAGCGGGGGCCGAACACTGAAGCTTTCTTT.

This chain connects TRBV9 to TRBJ2-2; 9 bases are a match to TRBD1. The germline V gene has CDR1 SGDLS and CDR2 YYNGEE. This CDR3 contains 18 residues. The trim removed 6 bases at V and 2 bases at J, leaving 14 bases unmatched. Here the CDR3 reads CASKAPGTGFLNTGELFF. The CDR3 coding sequence is TGTGCCAGCAAGGCCCCCGGGACAGGGTTTCTCAACACCGGGGAGCTGTTTTTT.

The chain uses TRBV5-1 and TRBJ2-2; the D gene is possibly TRBD1 (6 bases). The CDR3 extends over 13 amino acids. Germline V CDR1 and CDR2: SGHRS, YFSETQ. V gave up 7 bases and J gave up 1 base, with 8 bases separating them. The CDR3 protein is CASRTVNTGELFF. CDR3 sequence (DNA): TGCGCCAGCCGGACAGTGAACACCGGGGAGCTGTTTTTT.

As to this clone: This likely came from a read error, as a far larger clone is one base away. This chain uses TRBV7-9 with TRBJ1-2; possible D gene TRBD1, 5 bases. Trimming pared 4 bases from V and 2 bases from J, leaving 17 bases between. CDR3 length: 16 amino acids. Germline CDR1 and CDR2: SEHNR and FQNEAQ (reference sequence). The DNA for the CDR3 is TGTGCCAGCAGCTGGGAGAGCGGGAGGACAAACTATGGCTACACCTTC. Translated: CASSWESGRTNYGYTF.

The genes are TRBV28 and TRBJ2-1, with 7 bases fitting TRBD2. CDR3 length: 15 amino acids. V was clipped by 7 bases and J by 2 bases; unmatched bases: 8. CDR1 is MDHEN and CDR2 is SYDVKM in the germline V gene. The CDR3 DNA follows: TGTGCCAGCACCCTGGGGGGGGTTCCCTACAATGAGCAGTTCTTC. Translating it yields CASTLGGVPYNEQFF. The variable domain in full, completed from reference TRBV28 and TRBJ2-1, reads DVKVTQSSRYLVKRTGEKVFLECVQDMDHENMFWYRQDPGLGLRLIYFSYDVKMKEKGDIPEGYSVSREKKERFSLILESASTNQTSMYLCASTLGGVPYNEQFFGPGTRLTVL.

This chain links TRBV7-3 with TRBJ1-1; D is perhaps TRBD1 (5 bases). Germline CDR1 and CDR2: SGHTA and FQGTGA. The CDR3 is made up of 14 amino acids. V was shortened by 6 bases and J by 2 bases, with 13 bases between the two germline ends. In nucleotides, the CDR3 is TGTGCCAGCAGACATGGGGGATTAAACACTGAAGCTTTCTTT. This translates into CASRHGGLNTEAFF.

This rearrangement joins TRBV5-8 to TRBJ2-2, with D perhaps TRBD2 (7 bases). Trimming left V 4 bases short and J 0 bases short, with 19 bases between. CDR3 length: 18 residues. CDR1 SGHTS and CDR2 YDEGEE come from the germline V gene. The CDR3: CASSPEMGRGPNTGELFF. The CDR3 DNA follows: TGTGCCAGCAGCCCTGAAATGGGGCGGGGGCCGAACACCGGGGAGCTGTTTTTT.

Comments on this clone: The same CDR3 is also encoded by other DNA sequences in this sample. The chain has TRBV29-1 and TRBJ1-2, with D maybe TRBD1 (5 bases). This CDR3 contains 11 residues. Trimming shortened V by 4 bases and J by 8 bases, and 11 bases separated the two germline ends. CDR1 and CDR2 from the germline V gene are SQVTM and ANQGSEA. CDR3 nucleotides: TGCAGCGTTGCGGGACTTGACGGCTACACCTTC. It encodes CSVAGLDGYTF. Full variable domain (remainder filled in from reference TRBV29-1 and TRBJ1-2): SAVISQKPSRDICQRGTSLTIQCQVDSQVTMMFWYRQQPGQSLTLIATANQGSEATYESGFVIDKFPISRPNLTFSTLTVSNMSPEDSSIYLCSVAGLDGYTFGSGTRLTVV.

This clone showed up just a few times. The V gene is TRBV6-4, the J gene TRBJ1-4; 8 nucleotides match TRBD1. From germline, CDR1 is MRHNA and CDR2 SNTAGT. The trim removed 0 bases at V and 8 bases at J, leaving 8 bases unmatched. This CDR3 has 16 residues. The CDR3 region is CASSDSSGQGSEKLFF. The CDR3 DNA reads as TGTGCCAGCAGTGACTCGAGCGGACAGGGAAGCGAAAAACTGTTTTTT.

The chain has TRBV28 and TRBJ2-1; 8 nucleotides match TRBD2. The CDR3 has 15 amino acids. Trimming took 7 bases from V and 5 from J; bases not matched to a gene: 10. Germline loops: CDR1 MDHEN, CDR2 SYDVKM. The CDR3 DNA sequence: TGTGCCAGCACCTTGGGCGGGAGGATTGACAATGAGCAGTTCTTC. Translation: CASTLGGRIDNEQFF.

Note on this clone: Other nucleotide sequences from this sample produce the same CDR3. V gene TRBV28 combines with J gene TRBJ2-7; D possibly corresponds to TRBD2 (6 bases). From germline, CDR1 is MDHEN and CDR2 SYDVKM. The CDR3 runs 14 residues. V lost 0 bases to trimming and J lost 6 bases, with 12 bases between them. This CDR3 is CASSLWGGVGEQYF. DNA of the CDR3: TGTGCCAGCAGTTTATGGGGGGGAGTTGGCGAGCAGTACTTC.

This clone was counted a few times. The rearrangement links TRBV28 to TRBJ1-1; the D is unclear. Per germline, CDR1 MDHEN and CDR2 SYDVKM. With 1 base removed from V and 4 bases from J, the gap between germline ends came to 7 bases. The CDR3 extends over 13 amino acids. Here the CDR3 reads CASSLSVTTEAFF. CDR3 DNA: TGTGCCAGCAGTTTATCTGTTACCACTGAAGCTTTCTTT.

This clone was detected a few times. The chain links TRBV27 to TRBJ1-1, with 8 bases that match TRBD1. The CDR3 is 16 residues long. Germline V gene sequence: CDR1 MNHEY, CDR2 SMNVEV (reference sequence). The junction had 7 bases not matched to a gene; V was cut back by 0 bases and J by 4 bases. The CDR3 DNA reads as TGTGCCAGCAGTTTATCAACCGGGACAGGTAGCACTGAAGCTTTCTTT. Its protein product is CASSLSTGTGSTEAFF.

A note on this clone: This specimen includes other DNA sequences encoding the same CDR3. This sequence joins TRBV15 and TRBJ2-2, with D possibly matching TRBD1 (5 bases). Looked up from germline, CDR1 is LNHNV and CDR2 is YYDKDF (reference sequence). This CDR3 has 17 residues. Trimming took 3 bases from V and 6 from J, leaving 20 bases between them. CDR3 region: CATSSPQGWSVAGELFF. Here the CDR3 DNA reads TGTGCCACCAGCAGTCCTCAGGGCTGGTCGGTGGCCGGGGAGCTGTTTTTT.

This chain joins TRBV19 and TRBJ1-6, with a tentative D call TRBD1 (6 bases). CDR3 size: 15 residues. Trimming removed 5 bases from V and 7 bases from J, with 15 bases in between. Germline loops: CDR1 LNHDA, CDR2 SQIVND (reference sequence). The CDR3 reads CASSSHGGANSPLHF. CDR3 bases: TGTGCCAGTAGTTCCCACGGGGGCGCGAATTCACCCCTCCACTTT.

This clone appeared once. This sequence joins TRBV28 and TRBJ2-1; D might be TRBD2 (6 bases). CDR1 is MDHEN, CDR2 SYDVKM, per germline. Trimming left V 2 bases short and J 10 bases short, with 15 bases between. This CDR3 is 14 amino acids long. The CDR3 DNA is TGTGCCAGCAGTTTAAGTTCAGGGAGGCCAGAGCAGTTCTTC. It codes for CASSLSSGRPEQFF.

V is TRBV28 and J is TRBJ2-2; D perhaps matches TRBD2 (6 bases). The CDR3 runs to 14 residues. The germline V and J ends were trimmed by 5 bases and 7 bases, with 14 bases remaining between them. The germline gives CDR1 MDHEN, CDR2 SYDVKM. CDR3 in DNA: TGTGCCAGCAGTCTCCGGGAGCGTGTCGGGGAGCTGTTTTTT. Amino acids: CASSLRERVGELFF. Full variable domain (missing parts from reference TRBV28 and TRBJ2-2): DVKVTQSSRYLVKRTGEKVFLECVQDMDHENMFWYRQDPGLGLRLIYFSYDVKMKEKGDIPEGYSVSREKKERFSLILESASTNQTSMYLCASSLRERVGELFFGEGSRLTVL.

This clone was seen a single time. The chain combines TRBV5-6 with TRBJ2-5; 8 nucleotides line up with TRBD1. The CDR3 contains 16 residues. Unmatched junction bases numbered 5, after V lost 1 base and J lost 0 bases. Germline CDR1 reads SGHDT; CDR2 reads YYEEEE. This chain's CDR3 is CASSLLADRDQETQYF. The CDR3 coding sequence is TGTGCCAGCAGCTTGTTAGCGGACAGGGACCAAGAGACCCAGTACTTC.

J is TRBJ2-1 and V is TRBV4-1; 7 bases map to TRBD2. Germline V gene lookup returns CDR1 MGHRA and CDR2 YSYEKL. The CDR3 sequence is 16 residues long. V lost 3 bases and J lost 6; bases outside the gene matches: 11. The CDR3 loop is CASSQRRELTGNEQFF. CDR3 sequence (DNA): TGCGCCAGCAGCCAGCGGCGGGAGTTAACGGGCAATGAGCAGTTCTTC.

This clone was seen a single time. The chain joins TRBV7-9 to TRBJ2-5; D gene ambiguous. In germline, CDR1 is SEHNR, CDR2 FQNEAQ (reference sequence). V lost 5 bases and J 1 base, leaving 11 bases between the germline ends. There are 14 residues in the CDR3. The CDR3 DNA reads as TGTGCCAGCAGCGTGGCGCCGGCCCAAGAGACCCAGTACTTC. Protein product: CASSVAPAQETQYF.

V usage is TRBV28 and J usage is TRBJ2-2; D is possibly TRBD1 (6 bases). V was clipped by 4 bases and J by 6 bases, with 15 bases between them. CDR1 is MDHEN, CDR2 SYDVKM, per germline. The CDR3 is made up of 15 amino acids. CDR3 bases: TGTGCCAGCAGTTGGGGGCTCGGGGAATCCGGGGAGCTGTTTTTT. Translation gives CASSWGLGESGELFF.

J is TRBJ2-7 and V is TRBV28; 8 bases are a match to TRBD1. V trimming: 3 bases; J trimming: 3 bases; junction bases outside the gene matches: 4. In germline, CDR1 is MDHEN, CDR2 SYDVKM. The CDR3 extends over 14 amino acids. CDR3 region: CASSFATGGYEQYF. Here the CDR3 DNA reads TGTGCCAGCAGTTTTGCTACAGGGGGCTACGAGCAGTACTTC.

The V and J genes are TRBV5-1 and TRBJ2-3, with 10 nucleotides matching TRBD2. Trimming cost V 6 bases and J 5 bases; bases outside gene matches: 3. The CDR3 consists of 13 residues. The germline gives CDR1 SGHRS, CDR2 YFSETQ. DNA for the CDR3: TGCGCCAGCACCTTAGCGGGAGGAGATACGCAGTATTTT. Translation: CASTLAGGDTQYF.

This chain connects TRBV5-4 to TRBJ2-1; 16 bases match TRBD2. Germline CDR1 SGHNT, CDR2 YYREEE (reference sequence). Losses at the gene ends were 6 bases for V and 8 bases for J; bases not matched to a gene: 20. The CDR3 totals 20 residues. The CDR3 DNA reads TGTGCCAGCATGCGGACAAGCCTCGGGACTAGCGGGAGGGTCGTCCATGAGCAGTTCTTC. Amino acids: CASMRTSLGTSGRVVHEQFF.

This rearrangement joins TRBV28 to TRBJ2-7; D may be TRBD2 (6 bases). CDR3 size: 15 residues. The germline V gene encodes CDR1 MDHEN and CDR2 SYDVKM. Trimming shortened V by 5 bases and J by 5 bases, and 19 bases separated the two germline ends. The CDR3 DNA reads TGTGCCAGCAGTCCCCTCAGGAGGGGAAGGAACGAGCAGTACTTC. It codes for CASSPLRRGRNEQYF.

CDR3 in amino acids: CASSSWGQTSYEQYF. Written as DNA, the CDR3 is TGTGCCAGCAGCTCCTGGGGACAGACCTCCTACGAGCAGTACTTC. The V gene is TRBV11-2, the J gene TRBJ2-7; 7 bases agree with TRBD1. Germline V gives CDR1 SGHAT, CDR2 FQNNGV. The CDR3 has 15 residues. V shed 4 bases, J shed 0 bases, and the junction held 6 bases outside the gene matches.